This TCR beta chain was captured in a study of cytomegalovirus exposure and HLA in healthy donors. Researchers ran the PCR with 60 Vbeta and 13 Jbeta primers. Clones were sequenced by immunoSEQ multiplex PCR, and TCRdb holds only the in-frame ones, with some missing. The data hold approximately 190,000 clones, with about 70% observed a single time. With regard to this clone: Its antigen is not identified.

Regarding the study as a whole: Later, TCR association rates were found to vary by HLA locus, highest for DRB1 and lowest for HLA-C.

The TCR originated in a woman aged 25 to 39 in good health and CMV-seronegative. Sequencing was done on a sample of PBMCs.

DNA of the CDR3: TGCAGCGTTGAACCTAGCGGGAGGATAAATGAGCAGTTCTTC. This sequence encodes CSVEPSGRINEQFF. This sequence joins TRBV29-1 and TRBJ2-1; TRBD2 matches at 11 bases. The CDR3 consists of 14 residues. Germline V gene lookup returns CDR1 SQVTM and CDR2 ANQGSEA. Trimming removed 2 bases from V and 7 bases from J; junction bases left unmatched: 4.